This T cell receptor beta chain originates from a study of human T cells and chemical hapten exposure. General study results and limits: It was expanded TCRs that formed significantly more large CDR3 similarity clusters than controls did. With DPC sensitization, TCRs exceeding 1 in 1000 frequency showed no change.

TCRdb redid the calling of the RACE reads with MiXCR, one entry per CDR3 protein. The sample carries about 120,000 distinct CDR3 sequences, about 14% recorded once. Germline CDR1 KGHSH, CDR2 LQKENI. Trimming left V 4 bases short and J 0 bases short, with 6 bases between. The CDR3 is made up of 13 amino acids. This clonotype was observed many times. Antigen unknown. Specified time point: pre-sensitization, week 0. Treatment noted: therapeutic diphenylcyclopropenone sensitization with weekly scalp DPC. Investigators collected blood before applying each patch test. This clonotype was sampled from a young woman with alopecia areata. Some clones in this sample may be carry-over from other donors' samples. The sample was whole blood, taken in connection with sensitization to the hapten diphenylcyclopropenone (DPC). The chain joins TRBV18 to TRBJ1-1; perhaps TRBD1 as D (5 bases). CDR3 protein: CASSQGMNTEAFF. CDR3 bases: TGTGCCAGCTCACAGGGGATGAACACTGAAGCTTTCTTT. The full variable domain, its missing parts supplied by reference TRBV18 and TRBJ1-1, is NAGVMQNPRHLVRRRGQEARLRCSPMKGHSHVYWYRQLPEEGLKFMVYLQKENIIDESGMPKERFSAEFPKEGPSILRIQQVVRGDSAAYFCASSQGMNTEAFFGQGTRLTVV.